The TCR beta chain under discussion was sequenced for a study of cytomegalovirus exposure and HLA in healthy donors. General study findings and limits: Later, an analysis showed that TCR beta chains associated with HLA were more clonally expanded than others that were equally common. The dataset shows that most TCR sequences were rare, while some public TCRs occurred in many donors. Likely technical artifact: a cluster of highly shared sequence variants. In a later analysis, donors in an Asian-associated ancestry cluster reportedly had fewer N-insertions in productive TCRs than the cohort mean.

CDR1 is MDHEN, CDR2 SYDVKM, per germline. The CDR3 is 14 residues long. The germline V and J ends were trimmed by 5 bases and 2 bases, with 13 bases remaining between them. The PCR employed 60 Vbeta primers together with 13 Jbeta primers. Using immunoSEQ multiplex PCR, the repertoire was profiled, and TCRdb retains in-frame clones only, with some absent. The table lists about 150,000 clones, about 70% of them singletons. Comments on this clone: Its antigen is unknown.

This TCR was sampled from a woman in her sixties or seventies in good health and CMV-seropositive. The source material was PBMCs. This chain uses TRBV28 with TRBJ2-7, with a tentative D call TRBD2 (6 bases). This chain's CDR3 is CASSPWRGTYEQYF. Written as DNA, the CDR3 is TGTGCCAGCAGTCCATGGCGCGGGACCTACGAGCAGTACTTC.